One and the same sample provided the 5 T cell receptor beta chains below, sequenced in a study of T cell responses to AZD1222 COVID-19 vaccine. TCRdb's copy holds only in-frame clones and misses some; the assay was immunoSEQ multiplex PCR. The sample lists 68,000 or so clones, 65% to 80% occurring once. This sample comprised peripheral blood, obtained on day 0 of AZD1222 vaccination. These receptors all come from an adult in good health.

About this clone: One end of the junction varies from germline; a read error may be responsible. This rearrangement joins TRBV30 to TRBJ1-3; no definite D call. Looked up from germline, CDR1 is GTSNPN and CDR2 is SVGIG (reference sequence). The CDR3 runs to 12 residues. The CDR3 region has the DNA TGTGCCTGGAGGACTTCTGGAGACACCATATATTTT. As protein: CAWRTSGDTIYF.

The CDR3 DNA sequence: TGCAGCGTTTTTGAGAACAACAGGGGTGAAGCTTTCTTT. Encoded protein: CSVFENNRGEAFF. The V gene is TRBV29-1, the J gene TRBJ1-1; TRBD1 agrees at 7 bases. The CDR3 extends over 13 amino acids. Per the germline V gene, CDR1 is SQVTM and CDR2 is ANQGSEA. The trim removed 5 bases at V and 7 bases at J, leaving 10 bases unmatched.

This chain uses TRBV9 with TRBJ1-1; D is uncertain. CDR1 SGDLS and CDR2 YYNGEE come from the germline V gene. The CDR3 has 14 amino acids. V lost 4 bases and J lost 2, with 12 bases in between. This chain's CDR3 is CASSPDDLNTEAFF. In nucleotides, the CDR3 is TGTGCCAGCAGCCCCGATGACCTAAACACTGAAGCTTTCTTT.

The rearrangement links TRBV7-8 to TRBJ1-6; no reliable D call. V was clipped by 6 bases and J by 2 bases, with 5 bases between them. Germline V CDR1 and CDR2: SGHVS, FQNEAQ. The CDR3 has 13 residues. CDR3 amino acids: CASRGTYNSPLHF. DNA for the CDR3: TGTGCCAGCAGGGGGACCTATAATTCACCCCTCCACTTT.

The chain joins TRBV5-1 to TRBJ2-5; a possible D gene is TRBD1 (6 bases). The CDR3 is 15 amino acids. Per germline, CDR1 SGHRS and CDR2 YFSETQ. Trimming took 0 bases from V and 2 from J, leaving 11 bases between them. The CDR3 DNA reads TGCGCCAGCAGCTTGGAAGGGGGAATACAAGAGACCCAGTACTTC. Its protein product is CASSLEGGIQETQYF.